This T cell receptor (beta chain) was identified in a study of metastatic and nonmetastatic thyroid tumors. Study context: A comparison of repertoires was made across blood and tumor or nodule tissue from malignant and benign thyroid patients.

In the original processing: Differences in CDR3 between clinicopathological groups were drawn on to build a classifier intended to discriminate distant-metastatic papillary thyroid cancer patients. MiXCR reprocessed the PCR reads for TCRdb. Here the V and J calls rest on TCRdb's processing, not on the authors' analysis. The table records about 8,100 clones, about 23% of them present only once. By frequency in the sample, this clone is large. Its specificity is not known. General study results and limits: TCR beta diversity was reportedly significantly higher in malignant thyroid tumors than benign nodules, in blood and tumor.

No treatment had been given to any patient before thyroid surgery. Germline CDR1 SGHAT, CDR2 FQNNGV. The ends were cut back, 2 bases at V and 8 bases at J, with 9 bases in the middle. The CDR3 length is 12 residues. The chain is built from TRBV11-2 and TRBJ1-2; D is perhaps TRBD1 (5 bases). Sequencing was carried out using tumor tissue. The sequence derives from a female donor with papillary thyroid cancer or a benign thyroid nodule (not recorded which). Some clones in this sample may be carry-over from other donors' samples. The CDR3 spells CASSLIRGGYTF. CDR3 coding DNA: TGTGCCAGCAGCTTAATTCGGGGGGGCTACACCTTC.